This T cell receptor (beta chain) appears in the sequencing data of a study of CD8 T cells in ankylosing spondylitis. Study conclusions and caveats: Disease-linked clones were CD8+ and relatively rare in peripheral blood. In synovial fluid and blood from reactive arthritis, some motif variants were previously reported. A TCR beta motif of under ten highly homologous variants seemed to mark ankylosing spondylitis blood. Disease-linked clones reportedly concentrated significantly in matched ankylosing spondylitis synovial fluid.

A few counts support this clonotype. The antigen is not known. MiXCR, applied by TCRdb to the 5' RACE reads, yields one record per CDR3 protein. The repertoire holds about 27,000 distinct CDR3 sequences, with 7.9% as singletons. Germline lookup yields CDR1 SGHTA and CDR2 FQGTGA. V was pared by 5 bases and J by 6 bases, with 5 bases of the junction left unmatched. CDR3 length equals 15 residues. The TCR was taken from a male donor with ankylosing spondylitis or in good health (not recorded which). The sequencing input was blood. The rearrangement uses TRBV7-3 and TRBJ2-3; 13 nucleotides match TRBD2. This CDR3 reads CASSPTSGRADTQYF. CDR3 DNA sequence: TGTGCCAGCAGCCCTACTAGCGGGAGGGCGGATACGCAGTATTTT.